The entry below describes one T cell receptor (beta chain). What it recognizes is unknown. A second PCR, run for roughly 7 to 11 cycles, used a sample-barcoded 5' primer plus a J-beta primer mix. One entry per CDR3 protein, called by TCRdb with MiXCR from the 5' RACE reads. The profile shows around 800,000 distinct CDR3 sequences, more than 40% of them singletons. The entry originates in a study of blood T cells in healthy people across ages. Across the whole study: Capturing about one barcoded beta molecule per two T cells was achieved by template switching. Findings and limits, study-wide: TCR beta diversity, measured per million T cells, fell in a roughly linear way with age.

The J segment lost 6 bases and the V segment lost 7 bases, leaving 4 bases of the junction unmatched. Germline V CDR1 and CDR2: SGHNT, YENEEA. The CDR3 loop spans 12 amino acids. Every sample yielded at least 6.5 million isolated PBMCs. The clonotype originates from a man between 60 and 70 years old in good health. Sequenced input: blood. The chain carries TRBV11-3 and TRBJ2-3; 7 bases are a match to TRBD1. DNA for the CDR3: TGTGCCAGCACCTCCAGGGGGGATACGCAGTATTTT. Encoded protein: CASTSRGDTQYF.